This paragraph reports one T cell receptor beta chain. Its antigen remains unidentified. Donors needed at least one pre-ART PBMC sample plus at least two post-ART samples. This was the immunoSEQ v3.0 assay at survey level. Produced via immunoSEQ multiplex PCR; TCRdb's table is partial and in-frame only. The sample lists roughly 30,000 clones; more than 90% were seen once. This entry belongs to a study of long-term antiretroviral therapy in people with HIV. Study outcomes and limitations: Possibly under older ART regimens, blood was drawn between about 2003 and 2018. With ART, diversity went up but was still lower than in transplant donor controls.

The germline V and J ends were trimmed by 4 bases and 8 bases, with 10 bases remaining between them. The CDR3 runs to 12 residues. Germline V gives CDR1 SGHRS, CDR2 YFSETQ. Here the sequenced sample was unsorted PBMCs, taken 6 to 6.5 years after starting antiretroviral therapy. The chain uses TRBV5-1 and TRBJ2-1, with D hard to call. The source of this sequence is a man in his thirties or forties with HIV. The CDR3 DNA sequence: TGCGCCAGCAGCCCCGGTCGGTATGAGCAGTTCTTC. This sequence encodes CASSPGRYEQFF.